A selection of T cell receptor beta chains follows, all from one sample in a study of metastatic and nonmetastatic thyroid tumors. TCRdb re-clonotyped the PCR reads via MiXCR. The sample has over 50,000 clones; roughly 30% are singletons. The sequenced sample was blood. The source is a female donor with papillary thyroid cancer or a benign thyroid nodule (not recorded which). Some clones in this sample may be carry-over from other donors' samples. The conserved cysteine and the conserved F or W are not part of the CDR3 here. Some rows have no size entry. The others give once, few or many, or a class for an expanded clone.

size | V | CDR3
few | TRBV6-4 | ASSEQGAGGYGYT
NA | TRBV3-1 | ASSRAQGSNEKLF
NA | TRBV27 | ASSLTARVNTEAF
NA | TRBV6-5 | ASSYPRSGAVNEQF
few | TRBV15 | ATSRLAGGLLGETQY
NA | TRBV27 | ASSRIYRGLNQPQH
many | TRBV7-8 | ASRRGTTLQETQY
few | TRBV2 | ASEGGSYNEQF
few | TRBV6-4 | ASRAGGPYNEQF
few | TRBV6-1 | ASSEKGGAGTEAF
once | TRBV5-1 | ASSLGSSGNTIY
NA | TRBV2 | ASMLPGLGAYEQY
NA | TRBV28 | ASSPIMDGYT
NA | TRBV2 | STGDITNYGYT
many | TRBV10-1 | ASSVSRANTGELF
NA | TRBV18 | ASSLQPDGKGSRNTIY
many | TRBV4-1 | ASSQDRTSGWNEQF
many | TRBV28 | ASSFRGGYSGNTIY
once | TRBV5-1 | ASSSRSGQRGYT
few | TRBV7-3 | ASSLGDSQF
few | TRBV27 | ASSPSTGAVSPLH
NA | TRBV2 | ASSATNRVGGGYT
NA | TRBV6-1 | ASRRDRGIGEQY
NA | TRBV5-1 | ASSPQGEGYEQY